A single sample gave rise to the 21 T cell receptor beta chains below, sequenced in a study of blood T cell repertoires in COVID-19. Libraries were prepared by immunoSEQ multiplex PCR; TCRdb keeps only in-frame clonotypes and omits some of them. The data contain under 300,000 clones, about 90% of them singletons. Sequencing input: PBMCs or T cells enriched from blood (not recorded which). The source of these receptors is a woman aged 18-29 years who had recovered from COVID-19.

The CDR3 DNA reads as TGTGCCAGCACCGAAACAGGGGGAGGAAGCTATGGCTACACCTTC. Translated, it gives CASTETGGGSYGYTF. The chain combines TRBV2 with TRBJ1-2; 8 bases are shared with TRBD1. V was clipped by 7 bases and J by 4 bases; unmatched bases: 11. This CDR3 contains 15 residues. Germline V lookup: CDR1 SNHLY, CDR2 FYNNEI.

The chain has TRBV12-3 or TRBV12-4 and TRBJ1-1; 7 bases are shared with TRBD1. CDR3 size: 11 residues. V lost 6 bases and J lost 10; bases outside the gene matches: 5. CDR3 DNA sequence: TGTGCCAGCAGAACGACAGGGCGAGCTTTCTTT. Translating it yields CASRTTGRAFF.

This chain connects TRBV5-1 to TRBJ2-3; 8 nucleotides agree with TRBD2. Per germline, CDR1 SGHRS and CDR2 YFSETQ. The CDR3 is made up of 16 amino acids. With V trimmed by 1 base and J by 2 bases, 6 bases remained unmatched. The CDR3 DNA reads TGCGCCAGCAGCTTGCGGGCGGGGGGACCCACAGATACGCAGTATTTT. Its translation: CASSLRAGGPTDTQYF. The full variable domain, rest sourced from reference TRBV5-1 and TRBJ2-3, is KAGVTQTPRYLIKTRGQQVTLSCSPISGHRSVSWYQQTPGQGLQFLFEYFSETQRNKGNFPGRFSGRQFSNSRSEMNVSTLELGDSALYLCASSLRAGGPTDTQYFGPGTRLTVL.

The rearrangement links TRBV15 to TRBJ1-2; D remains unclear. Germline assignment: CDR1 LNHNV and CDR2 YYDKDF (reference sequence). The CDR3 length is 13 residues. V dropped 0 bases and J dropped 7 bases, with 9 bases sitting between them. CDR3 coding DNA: TGTGCCACCAGCAGAGATCTTAGCGGTGGCTACACCTTC. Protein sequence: CATSRDLSGGYTF.

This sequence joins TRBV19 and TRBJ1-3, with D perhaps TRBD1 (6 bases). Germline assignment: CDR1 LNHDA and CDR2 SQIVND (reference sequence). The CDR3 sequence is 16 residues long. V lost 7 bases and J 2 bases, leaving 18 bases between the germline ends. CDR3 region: CASTGGGHSPGNTIYF. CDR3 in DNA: TGTGCCAGTACCGGGGGGGGGCATAGCCCTGGAAACACCATATATTTT. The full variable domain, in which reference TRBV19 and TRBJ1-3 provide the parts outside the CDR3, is DGGITQSPKYLFRKEGQNVTLSCEQNLNHDAMYWYRQDPGQGLRLIYYSQIVNDFQKGDIAEGYSVSREKKESFPLTVTSAQKNPTAFYLCASTGGGHSPGNTIYFGEGSWLTVV.

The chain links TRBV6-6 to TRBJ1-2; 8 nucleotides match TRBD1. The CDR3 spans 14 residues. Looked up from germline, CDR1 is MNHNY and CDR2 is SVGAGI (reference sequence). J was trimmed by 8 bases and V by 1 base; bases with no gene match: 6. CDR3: CASSYLQGDMGYTF. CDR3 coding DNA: TGTGCCAGCAGTTACTTACAGGGGGATATGGGCTACACCTTC.

The CDR3, as DNA: TGTGCCAGCAGCTTAGCGCGAAGGAACACTGAAGCTTTCTTT. It specifies CASSLARRNTEAFF. The V gene is TRBV7-2, the J gene TRBJ1-1, with no clear D. Trimming pared 0 bases from V and 1 base from J, leaving 6 bases between. CDR3 length: 14 residues. The germline gives CDR1 SGHTA, CDR2 FQGNSA.

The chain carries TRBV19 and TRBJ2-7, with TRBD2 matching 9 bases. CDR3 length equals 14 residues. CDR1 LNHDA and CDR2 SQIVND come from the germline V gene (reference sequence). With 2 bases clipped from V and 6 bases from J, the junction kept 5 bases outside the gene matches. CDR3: CASSIISGSREQYF. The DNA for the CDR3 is TGTGCCAGTAGTATAATTAGCGGGAGTCGCGAGCAGTACTTC.

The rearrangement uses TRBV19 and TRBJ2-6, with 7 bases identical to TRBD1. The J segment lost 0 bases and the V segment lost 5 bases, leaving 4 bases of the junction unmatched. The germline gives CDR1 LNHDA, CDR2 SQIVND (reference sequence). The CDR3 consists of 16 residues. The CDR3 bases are TGTGCCAGTAGTTCCCACAGGGGCTCTGGGGCCAACGTCCTGACTTTC. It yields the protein CASSSHRGSGANVLTF. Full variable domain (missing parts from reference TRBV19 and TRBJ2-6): DGGITQSPKYLFRKEGQNVTLSCEQNLNHDAMYWYRQDPGQGLRLIYYSQIVNDFQKGDIAEGYSVSREKKESFPLTVTSAQKNPTAFYLCASSSHRGSGANVLTFGAGSRLTVL.

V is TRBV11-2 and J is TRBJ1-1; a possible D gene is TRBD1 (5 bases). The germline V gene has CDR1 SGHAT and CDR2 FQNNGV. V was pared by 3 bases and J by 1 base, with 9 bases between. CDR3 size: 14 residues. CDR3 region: CASSFGTGNTEAFF. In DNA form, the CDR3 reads TGTGCCAGCAGCTTCGGCACAGGGAACACTGAAGCTTTCTTT.

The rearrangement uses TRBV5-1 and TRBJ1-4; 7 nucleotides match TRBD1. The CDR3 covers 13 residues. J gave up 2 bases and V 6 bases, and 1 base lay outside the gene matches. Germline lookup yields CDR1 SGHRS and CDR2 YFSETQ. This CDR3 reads CASTRGTNEKLFF. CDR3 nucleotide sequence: TGCGCCAGCACCAGGGGGACTAATGAAAAACTGTTTTTT.

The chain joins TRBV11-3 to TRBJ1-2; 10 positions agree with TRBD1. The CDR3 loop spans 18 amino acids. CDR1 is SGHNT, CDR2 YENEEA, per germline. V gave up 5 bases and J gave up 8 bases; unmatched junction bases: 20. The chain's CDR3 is CASSPQETRDRGFGGYTF. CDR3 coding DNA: TGTGCCAGCAGCCCGCAAGAGACCCGGGACAGGGGATTCGGGGGCTACACCTTC.

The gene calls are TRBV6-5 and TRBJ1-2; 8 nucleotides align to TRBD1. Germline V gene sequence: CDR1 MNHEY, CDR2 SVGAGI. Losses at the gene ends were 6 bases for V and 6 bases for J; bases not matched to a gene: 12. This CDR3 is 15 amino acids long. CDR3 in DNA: TGTGCCAGCAGGCCCCTGACAGGGGTAGGGCATGGCTACACCTTC. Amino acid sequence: CASRPLTGVGHGYTF.

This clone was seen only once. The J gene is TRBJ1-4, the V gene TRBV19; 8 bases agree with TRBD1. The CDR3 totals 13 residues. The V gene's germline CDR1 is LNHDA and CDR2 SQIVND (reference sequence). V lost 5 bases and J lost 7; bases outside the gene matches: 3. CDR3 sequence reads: CASSAGQGEKLFF. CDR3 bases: TGTGCCAGTAGTGCCGGACAGGGTGAAAAACTGTTTTTT.

For the CDR3, the DNA is TGCAGCGTTGTAGGCCAGCGGAACACTGAAGCTTTCTTT. It yields the protein CSVVGQRNTEAFF. This sequence joins TRBV29-1 and TRBJ1-1, with unresolved D. V gave up 4 bases and J gave up 1 base, with 10 bases separating them. CDR3 length: 13 residues. The germline V gene encodes CDR1 SQVTM and CDR2 ANQGSEA.

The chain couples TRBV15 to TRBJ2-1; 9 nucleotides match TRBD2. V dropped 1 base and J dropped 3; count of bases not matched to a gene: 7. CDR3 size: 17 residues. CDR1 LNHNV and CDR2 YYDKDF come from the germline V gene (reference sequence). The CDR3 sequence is CATSRGAGGPSYNEQFF. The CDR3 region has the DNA TGTGCCACCAGCAGAGGGGCGGGGGGGCCCAGCTACAATGAGCAGTTCTTC.

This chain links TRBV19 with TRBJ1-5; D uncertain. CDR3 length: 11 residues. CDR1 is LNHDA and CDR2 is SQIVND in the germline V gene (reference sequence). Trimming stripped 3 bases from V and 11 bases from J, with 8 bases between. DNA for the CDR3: TGTGCCAGTAGTATCGGTTGGTCCCAGCATTTT. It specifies CASSIGWSQHF.

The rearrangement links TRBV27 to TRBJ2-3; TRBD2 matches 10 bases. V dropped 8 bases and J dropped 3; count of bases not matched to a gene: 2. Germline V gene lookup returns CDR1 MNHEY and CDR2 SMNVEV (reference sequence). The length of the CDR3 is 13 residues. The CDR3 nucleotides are TGTGCCAGCCGTAGCGGGGGGACAGATACGCAGTATTTT. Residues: CASRSGGTDTQYF.

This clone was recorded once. CDR3 sequence (DNA): TGTGCCAGCAGCCAGAGGGACAAACATCAGCCCCAGCATTTT. This encodes CASSQRDKHQPQHF. This chain uses TRBV27 with TRBJ1-5; a possible D gene is TRBD1 (6 bases). The germline V gene has CDR1 MNHEY and CDR2 SMNVEV (reference sequence). The CDR3 loop spans 14 amino acids. V was trimmed by 6 bases and J by 5 bases, leaving 14 bases between them.

DNA for the CDR3: TGTGCCAGCAGTTCGCGGGACAGGGGGGGCTACGAGCAGTACTTC. Its translation is CASSSRDRGGYEQYF. The J gene is TRBJ2-7, the V gene TRBV28, with 11 bases fitting TRBD1. This CDR3 spans 15 amino acids. Looked up from germline, CDR1 is MDHEN and CDR2 is SYDVKM. The V and J ends lost 4 bases and 3 bases, in that order; junction bases with no gene match: 5.

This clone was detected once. CDR3 nucleotides: TGTGCCAGCAGTTACGGGGACAGGGATTTCTTT. Amino acid sequence: CASSYGDRDFF. This rearrangement joins TRBV6-5 to TRBJ1-1; 9 bases match TRBD1. From germline, CDR1 is MNHEY and CDR2 SVGAGI. V dropped 2 bases and J dropped 13; count of bases not matched to a gene: 2. There are 11 residues in the CDR3.